This paragraph reports one TCR beta chain. Its specificity is not known. The sample originates from a study of T-cell memory formation after mild COVID-19. Study conclusions and caveats: Contracting CD4+ clones sat mainly in CM and EM; CD8+ in EMRA. From day 15 to 85, contracting clones were balanced between CD4 and CD8, whereas later expanders leaned toward CD4+. Confirmation was lacking for SARS-CoV-2 specificity of second-wave clones that peaked on day 37. Pre-infection memory harbored some responding clones, suggesting cross-reactive memory joined.

TCRdb independently ran MiXCR on the 5' RACE reads; one entry per CDR3 protein. Here the sample spans about 260,000 distinct CDR3 sequences, roughly 17% being singletons. Source material: PBMCs or a T cell subset sorted from them (not recorded which). This clonotype was obtained from a man aged 18 to 29 who had mild COVID-19 (a few samples of this study predate the infection). Cell type and time point are not known.

CDR3 residues: CASSSVPTGGNEQFF. DNA for the CDR3: TGTGCCAGCAGTTCCGTCCCAACAGGGGGGAATGAGCAGTTCTTC. The V call is TRBV6-5, the J call TRBJ2-1; 8 bases are shared with TRBD1. The V segment lost 4 bases and the J segment 7 bases; nucleotides outside the gene matches: 9. The CDR3 is made up of 15 amino acids. CDR1 is MNHEY, CDR2 SVGAGI, per germline.